This T cell receptor (beta chain) was sequenced in a study of blood T cell repertoires in COVID-19. Background on the study: PBMCs, B-cell-depleted T cells, or T cells were the source of the cDNA or gDNA that made up the material.

From germline, CDR1 is LNHDA and CDR2 SQIVND (reference sequence). This CDR3 region has 19 residues. Trimming cost V 5 bases and J 5 bases; bases outside gene matches: 15. Repertoires were generated with immunoSEQ multiplex PCR, while TCRdb's copy carries only in-frame clones and drops some. The sample gives about 130,000 clones, approximately 80% of which show up once; more than 35% is in the top ten. The gene calls are TRBV19 and TRBJ2-5; 15 bases match TRBD2. The sequencing input was peripheral blood. This clonotype originated in a middle-aged man with active or convalescent COVID-19. The chain's CDR3 is CASSSPGLAGGPGMETQYF. CDR3 nucleotides: TGTGCCAGTAGTTCGCCGGGACTAGCGGGGGGCCCTGGGATGGAGACCCAGTACTTC.